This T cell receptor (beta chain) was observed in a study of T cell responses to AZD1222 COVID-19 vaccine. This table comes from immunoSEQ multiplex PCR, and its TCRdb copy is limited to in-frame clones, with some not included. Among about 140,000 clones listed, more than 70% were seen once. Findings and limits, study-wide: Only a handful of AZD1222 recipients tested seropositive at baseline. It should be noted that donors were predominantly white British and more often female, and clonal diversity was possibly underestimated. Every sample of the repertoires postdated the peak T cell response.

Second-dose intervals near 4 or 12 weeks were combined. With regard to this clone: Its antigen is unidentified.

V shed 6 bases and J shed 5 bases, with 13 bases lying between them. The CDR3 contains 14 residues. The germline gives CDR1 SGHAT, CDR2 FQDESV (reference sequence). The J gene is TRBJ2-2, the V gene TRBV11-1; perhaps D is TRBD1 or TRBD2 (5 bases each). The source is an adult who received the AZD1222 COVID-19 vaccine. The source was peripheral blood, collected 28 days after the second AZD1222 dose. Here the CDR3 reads CASRGTRGTGELFF. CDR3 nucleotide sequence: TGTGCCAGCAGAGGGACCCGTGGGACCGGGGAGCTGTTTTTT.